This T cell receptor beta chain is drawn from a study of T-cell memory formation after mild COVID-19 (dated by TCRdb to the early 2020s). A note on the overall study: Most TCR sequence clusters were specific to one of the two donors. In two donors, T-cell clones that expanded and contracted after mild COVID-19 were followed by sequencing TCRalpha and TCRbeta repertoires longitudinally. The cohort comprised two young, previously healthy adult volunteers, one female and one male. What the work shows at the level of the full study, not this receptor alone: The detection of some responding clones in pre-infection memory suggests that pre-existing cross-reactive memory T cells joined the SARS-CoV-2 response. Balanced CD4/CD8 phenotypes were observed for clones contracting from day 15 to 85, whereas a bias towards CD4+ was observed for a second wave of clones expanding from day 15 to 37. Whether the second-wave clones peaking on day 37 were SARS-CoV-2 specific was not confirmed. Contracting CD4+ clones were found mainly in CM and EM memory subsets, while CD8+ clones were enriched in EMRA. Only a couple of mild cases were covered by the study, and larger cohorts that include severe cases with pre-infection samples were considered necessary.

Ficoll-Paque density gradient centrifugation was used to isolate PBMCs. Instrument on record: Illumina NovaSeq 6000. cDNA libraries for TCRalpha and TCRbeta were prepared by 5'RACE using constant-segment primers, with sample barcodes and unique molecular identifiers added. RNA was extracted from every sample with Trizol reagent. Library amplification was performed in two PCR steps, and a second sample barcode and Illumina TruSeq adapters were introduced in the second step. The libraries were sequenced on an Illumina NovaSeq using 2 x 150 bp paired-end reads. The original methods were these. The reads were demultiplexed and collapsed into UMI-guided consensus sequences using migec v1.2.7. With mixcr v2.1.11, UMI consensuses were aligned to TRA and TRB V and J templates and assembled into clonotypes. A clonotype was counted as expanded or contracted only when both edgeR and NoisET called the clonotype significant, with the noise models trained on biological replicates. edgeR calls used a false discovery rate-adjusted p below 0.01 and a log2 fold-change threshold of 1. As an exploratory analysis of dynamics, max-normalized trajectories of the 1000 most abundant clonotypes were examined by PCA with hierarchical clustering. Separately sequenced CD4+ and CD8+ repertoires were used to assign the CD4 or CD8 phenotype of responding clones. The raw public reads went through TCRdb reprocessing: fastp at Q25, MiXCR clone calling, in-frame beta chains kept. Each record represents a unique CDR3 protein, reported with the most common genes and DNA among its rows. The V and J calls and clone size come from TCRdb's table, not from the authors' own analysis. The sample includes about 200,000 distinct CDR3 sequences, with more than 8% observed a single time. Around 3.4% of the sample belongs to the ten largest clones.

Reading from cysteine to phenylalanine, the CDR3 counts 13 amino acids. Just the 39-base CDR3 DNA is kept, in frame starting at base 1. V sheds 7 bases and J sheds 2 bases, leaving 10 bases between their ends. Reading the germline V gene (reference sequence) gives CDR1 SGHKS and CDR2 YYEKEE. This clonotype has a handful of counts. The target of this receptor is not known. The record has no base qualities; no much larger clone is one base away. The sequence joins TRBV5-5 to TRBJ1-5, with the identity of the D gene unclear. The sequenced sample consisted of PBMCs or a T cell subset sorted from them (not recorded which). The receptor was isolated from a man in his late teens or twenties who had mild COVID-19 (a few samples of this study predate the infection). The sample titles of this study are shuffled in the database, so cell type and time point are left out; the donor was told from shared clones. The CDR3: CASSRGGNQPQHF. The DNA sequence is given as TGTGCCAGCTCCCGCGGAGGCAATCAGCCCCAGCATTTT.